This T cell receptor beta chain comes out of a study of blood T cell repertoires in COVID-19. Source study methods: Estimation of nucleated cell counts relied on the amplification of reference gene primers. Assay: immunoSEQ multiplex PCR; the TCRdb copy retains only in-frame clones and omits some. That table supplies the V and J calls and clone size; D and trimming were determined from the DNA. Of about 200,000 clones listed, 85% to 90% are singletons. CDR3 length: 18 residues. CDR1 is MNHEY, CDR2 SMNVEV, per germline (reference sequence). V gave up 5 bases and J gave up 0 bases, with 17 bases separating them.

The chain employs TRBV27 and TRBJ2-6; D perhaps matches TRBD1 (6 bases). The TCR sequence derives from a woman in her 70s with acute or convalescent COVID-19. Material for sequencing was peripheral blood. CDR3 nucleotide sequence: TGTGCCAGCAGTGAACACCCGGGACAATTCTCTGGGGCCAACGTCCTGACTTTC. Translation gives CASSEHPGQFSGANVLTF.